The clone carrying this T cell receptor beta chain was detected many times. The data belong to a study of human T cells and chemical hapten exposure. Across the study: DPC at 0.01% went onto the upper back in patch tests, read at 6 days.

Original processing notes: Individual samples carried between roughly 23,224 and 700,000 TCRs, with roughly 96,000 as the median. TCRdb reprocessed the RACE reads via MiXCR and lists one record per CDR3 protein. The authors' filters were not applied to this entry. Counted here are around 130,000 distinct CDR3 sequences, approximately 10% occurring once; the ten biggest clones make up over 2%. This CDR3 has 14 residues. With V trimmed by 0 bases and J by 8 bases, 1 base remained unmatched. In germline, CDR1 is MGHRA, CDR2 YSYEKL. Indicated time point: patch test 3, about 24 weeks after DPC sensitization. As for treatment: therapeutic diphenylcyclopropenone sensitization with weekly scalp DPC.

This sample comprised whole blood, obtained in connection with sensitization to the hapten diphenylcyclopropenone (DPC). The chain recombines TRBV4-1 with TRBJ1-4; 9 bases are a match to TRBD1. This receptor was taken from a woman in her forties or fifties with alopecia areata. Some clones in this sample may be carry-over from other donors' samples. The CDR3 protein is CASSQEGTGEKLFF. The CDR3 DNA sequence: TGCGCCAGCAGCCAAGAAGGGACAGGGGAAAAACTGTTTTTT.